The clone carrying this TCR beta chain has at least ten counts. Its antigen is unidentified. This specimen comes from a study of beta chain features in type 1 diabetes. Study-wide context: Age, gender and cell yields were similar between patients and healthy donors. Study-level results: Diminished insertions and augmented deletions at VDJ junctions characterized type 1 diabetes patients. Over-representation of high TCR-expressing cells was a possible consequence of cDNA sequencing.

The CDR3 sequence is 14 residues long. Germline V gives CDR1 LNHDA, CDR2 SQIVND (reference sequence). Trimming left V 5 bases short and J 6 bases short, with 15 bases between. Based on CD45RO/CCR7/CD25/CD127/CD95/CD27, CD4+ regulatory, stem cell-like memory, naive and central memory cells were sorted. Reverse transcribing all isolated RNA meant expressed TCRB transcripts were sequenced. Here immunoSEQ multiplex PCR was the method, and the copy in TCRdb shows in-frame clones only, minus some. This sample has hundreds of thousands of clones, with 6.5% to 10% found just once. This TCR came from a woman aged 18-29 years in good health. This chain uses TRBV19 with TRBJ2-3; D gene ambiguous. Sample: central memory CD4+ T cells from blood. This chain's CDR3 is CASSATGVLDTQYF. The DNA for the CDR3 is TGTGCCAGTAGTGCGACGGGCGTTCTCGATACGCAGTATTTT.